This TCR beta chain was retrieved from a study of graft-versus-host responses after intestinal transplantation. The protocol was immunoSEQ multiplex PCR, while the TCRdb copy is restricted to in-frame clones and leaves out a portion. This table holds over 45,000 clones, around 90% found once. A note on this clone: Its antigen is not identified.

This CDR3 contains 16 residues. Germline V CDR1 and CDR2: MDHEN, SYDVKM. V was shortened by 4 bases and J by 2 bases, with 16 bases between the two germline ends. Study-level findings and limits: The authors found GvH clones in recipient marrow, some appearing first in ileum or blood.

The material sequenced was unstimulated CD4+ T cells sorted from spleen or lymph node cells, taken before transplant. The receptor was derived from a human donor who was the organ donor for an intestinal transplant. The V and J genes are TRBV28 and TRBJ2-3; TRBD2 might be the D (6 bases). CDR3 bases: TGTGCCAGCAGTTCGTTCGGGACTGAGGCCACAGATACGCAGTATTTT. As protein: CASSSFGTEATDTQYF.